This TCR beta chain was obtained from a study of blood T cell repertoires in COVID-19. Turning to the study itself: Samples representing acute and convalescent COVID-19 were sourced from the United States, Italy and Spain. T cells, B-cell-depleted T cells, or PBMCs provided the cDNA or gDNA that served as material.

Methods used by the authors: Estimation of nucleated cell counts relied on the amplification of reference gene primers. The assay was immunoSEQ multiplex PCR, and TCRdb's table has in-frame clones only and misses some. V, J and clone size are those of that table, while D and trimming were read from the DNA. This sample has a few hundred thousand clones; 80% to 90% occur once, and the top ten carry about 10%. Germline CDR1 is SNHLY and CDR2 is FYNNEI. The CDR3 loop spans 14 amino acids. The ends were cut back, 4 bases at V and 3 bases at J, with 13 bases in the middle. The sequence derives from a woman aged 25 to 45 with COVID-19, enrolled during active disease. The sequencing input was peripheral blood. The rearrangement joins TRBV2 to TRBJ2-7; tentatively, D is TRBD1 (6 bases). CDR3 sequence (DNA): TGTGCCAGCAGTGTCGGGCAGGGGAGCTACGAGCAGTACTTC. It encodes CASSVGQGSYEQYF. Variable domain in full (rest from reference TRBV2 and TRBJ2-7): EPEVTQTPSHQVTQMGQEVILRCVPISNHLYFYWYRQILGQKVEFLVSFYNNEISEKSEIFDDQFSVERPDGSNFTLKIRSTKLEDSAMYFCASSVGQGSYEQYFGPGTRLTVT.